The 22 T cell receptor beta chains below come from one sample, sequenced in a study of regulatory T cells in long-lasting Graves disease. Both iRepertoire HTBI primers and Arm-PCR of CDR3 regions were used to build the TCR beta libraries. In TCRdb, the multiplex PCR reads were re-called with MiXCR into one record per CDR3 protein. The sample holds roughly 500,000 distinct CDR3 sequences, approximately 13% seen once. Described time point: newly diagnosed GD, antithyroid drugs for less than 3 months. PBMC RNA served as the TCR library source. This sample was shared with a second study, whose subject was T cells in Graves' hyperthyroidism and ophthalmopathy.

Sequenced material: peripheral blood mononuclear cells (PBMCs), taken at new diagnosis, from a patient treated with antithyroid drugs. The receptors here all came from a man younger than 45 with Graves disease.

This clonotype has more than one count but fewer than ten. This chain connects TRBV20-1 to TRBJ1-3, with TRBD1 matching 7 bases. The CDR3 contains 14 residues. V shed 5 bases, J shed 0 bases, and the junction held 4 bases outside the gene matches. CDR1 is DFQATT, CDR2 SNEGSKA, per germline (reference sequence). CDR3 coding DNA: TGCAGTGCTGCCGGGACAGCCTCTGGAAACACCATATATTTT. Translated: CSAAGTASGNTIYF.

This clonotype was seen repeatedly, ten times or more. CDR3 nucleotide sequence: TGTGCCAGCAGTTTGGGCATGGGCGAGCAGTACTTC. It codes for CASSLGMGEQYF. The rearrangement joins TRBV12-3 or TRBV12-4 to TRBJ2-7; D gene ambiguous. The CDR3 spans 12 residues. The germline V and J ends were trimmed by 3 bases and 6 bases, with 9 bases remaining between them.

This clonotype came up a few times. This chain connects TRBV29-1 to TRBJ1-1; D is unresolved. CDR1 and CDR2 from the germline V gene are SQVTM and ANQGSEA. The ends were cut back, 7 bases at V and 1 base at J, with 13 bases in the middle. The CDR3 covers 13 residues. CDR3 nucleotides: TGCAGCGAACTCAAGGAGGCGAACACTGAAGCTTTCTTT. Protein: CSELKEANTEAFF. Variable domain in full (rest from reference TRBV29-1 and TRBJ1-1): SAVISQKPSRDICQRGTSLTIQCQVDSQVTMMFWYRQQPGQSLTLIATANQGSEATYESGFVIDKFPISRPNLTFSTLTVSNMSPEDSSIYLCSELKEANTEAFFGQGTRLTVV.

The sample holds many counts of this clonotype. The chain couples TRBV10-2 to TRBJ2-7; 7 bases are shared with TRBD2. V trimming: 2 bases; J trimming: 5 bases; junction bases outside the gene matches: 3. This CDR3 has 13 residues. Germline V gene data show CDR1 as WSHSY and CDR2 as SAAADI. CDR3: CASSEGGGDEQYF. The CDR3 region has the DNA TGCGCCAGCAGTGAGGGGGGAGGGGACGAGCAGTACTTC.

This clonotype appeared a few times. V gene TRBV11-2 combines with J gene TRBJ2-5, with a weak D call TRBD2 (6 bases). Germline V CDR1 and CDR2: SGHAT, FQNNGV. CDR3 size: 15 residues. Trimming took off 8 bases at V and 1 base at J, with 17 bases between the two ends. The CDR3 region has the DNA TGTGCCAGCTACACCGGGACTCTCCTCCAAGAGACCCAGTACTTC. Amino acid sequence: CASYTGTLLQETQYF.

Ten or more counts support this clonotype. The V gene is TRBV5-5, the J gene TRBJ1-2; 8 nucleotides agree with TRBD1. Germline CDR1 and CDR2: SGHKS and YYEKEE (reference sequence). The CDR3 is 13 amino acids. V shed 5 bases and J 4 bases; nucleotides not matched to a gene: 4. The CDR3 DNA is TGTGCCAGCAGAACCGGACAGGGCTATGGCTACACCTTC. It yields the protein CASRTGQGYGYTF.

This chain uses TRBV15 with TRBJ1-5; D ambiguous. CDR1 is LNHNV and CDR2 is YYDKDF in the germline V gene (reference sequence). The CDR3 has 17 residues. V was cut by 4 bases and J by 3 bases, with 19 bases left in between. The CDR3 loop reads CATSIPGRLGYNQPQHF. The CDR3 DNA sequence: TGTGCCACCAGCATCCCCGGACGTCTTGGGTACAATCAGCCCCAGCATTTT.

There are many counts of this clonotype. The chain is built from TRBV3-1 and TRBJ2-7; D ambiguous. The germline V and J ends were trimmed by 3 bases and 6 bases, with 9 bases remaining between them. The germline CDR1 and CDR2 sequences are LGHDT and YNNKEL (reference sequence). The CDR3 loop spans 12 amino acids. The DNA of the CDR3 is TGTGCCAGCAGCCAGATAAGATCCGAGCAGTACTTC. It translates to CASSQIRSEQYF.

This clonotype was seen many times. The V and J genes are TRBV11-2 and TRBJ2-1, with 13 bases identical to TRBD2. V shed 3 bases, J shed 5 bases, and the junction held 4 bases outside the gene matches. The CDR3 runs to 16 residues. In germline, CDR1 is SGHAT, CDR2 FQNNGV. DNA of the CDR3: TGTGCCAGCAGCTTGGGACTAGCGGGAATTAACAATGAGCAGTTCTTC. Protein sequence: CASSLGLAGINNEQFF.

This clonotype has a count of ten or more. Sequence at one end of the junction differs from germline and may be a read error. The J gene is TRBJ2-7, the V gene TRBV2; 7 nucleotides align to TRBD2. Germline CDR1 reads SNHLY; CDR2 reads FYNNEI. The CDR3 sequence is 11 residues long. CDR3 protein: CASTGGSGQDF. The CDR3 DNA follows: TGTGCCAGTACCGGGGGGTCCGGTCAGGACTTC. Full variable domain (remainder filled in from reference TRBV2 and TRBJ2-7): EPEVTQTPSHQVTQMGQEVILRCVPISNHLYFYWYRQILGQKVEFLVSFYNNEISEKSEIFDDQFSVERPDGSNFTLKIRSTKLEDSAMYFCASTGGSGQDFGPGTRLTVT.

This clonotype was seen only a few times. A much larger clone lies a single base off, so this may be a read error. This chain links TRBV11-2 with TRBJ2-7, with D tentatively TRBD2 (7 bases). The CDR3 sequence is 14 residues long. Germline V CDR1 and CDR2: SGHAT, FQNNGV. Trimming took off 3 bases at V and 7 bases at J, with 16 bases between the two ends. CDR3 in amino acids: CASSLGRGAQEQYF. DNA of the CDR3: TGTGCCAGCAGCTTGGGTCGGGGGGCCCAGGAGCAGTACTTC.

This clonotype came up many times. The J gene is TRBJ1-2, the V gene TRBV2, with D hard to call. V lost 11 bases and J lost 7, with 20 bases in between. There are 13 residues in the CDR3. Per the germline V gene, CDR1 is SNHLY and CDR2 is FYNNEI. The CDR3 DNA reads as TGTGCCCCGCCCGACGACTCGGCGGGTGGCTACACCTTC. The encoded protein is CAPPDDSAGGYTF.

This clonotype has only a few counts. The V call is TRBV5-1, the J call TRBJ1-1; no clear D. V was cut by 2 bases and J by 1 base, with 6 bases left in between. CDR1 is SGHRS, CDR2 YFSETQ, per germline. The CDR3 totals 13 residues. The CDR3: CASSLFGNTEAFF. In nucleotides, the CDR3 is TGCGCCAGCAGCTTATTCGGGAACACTGAAGCTTTCTTT.

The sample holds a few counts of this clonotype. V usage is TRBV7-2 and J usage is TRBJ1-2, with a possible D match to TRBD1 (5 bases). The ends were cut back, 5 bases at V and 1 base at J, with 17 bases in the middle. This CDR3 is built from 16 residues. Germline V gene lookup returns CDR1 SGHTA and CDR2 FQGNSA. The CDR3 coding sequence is TGTGCCAGCAGCCCGAAACTGGGACGGGATAACTATGGCTACACCTTC. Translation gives CASSPKLGRDNYGYTF.

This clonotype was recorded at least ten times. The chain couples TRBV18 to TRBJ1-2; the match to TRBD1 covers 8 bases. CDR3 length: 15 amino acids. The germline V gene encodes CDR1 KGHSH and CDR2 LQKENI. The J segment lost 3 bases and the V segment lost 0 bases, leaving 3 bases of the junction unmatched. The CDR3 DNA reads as TGTGCCAGCTCACCACCGGCGACAGGGGACTATGGCTACACCTTC. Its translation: CASSPPATGDYGYTF.

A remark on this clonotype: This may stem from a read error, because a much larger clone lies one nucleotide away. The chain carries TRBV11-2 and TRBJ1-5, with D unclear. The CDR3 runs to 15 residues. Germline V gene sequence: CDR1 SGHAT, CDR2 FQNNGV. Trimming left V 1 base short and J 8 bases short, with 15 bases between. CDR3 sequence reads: CASSLGPGAAEPQHF. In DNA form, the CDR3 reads TGTGCCAGCAGCTTAGGGCCTGGTGCAGCCGAGCCCCAGCATTTT.

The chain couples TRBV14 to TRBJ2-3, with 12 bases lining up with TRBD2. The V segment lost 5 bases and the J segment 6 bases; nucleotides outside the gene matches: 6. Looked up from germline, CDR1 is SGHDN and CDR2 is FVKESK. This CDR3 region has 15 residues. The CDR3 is CASSRLAGVFDTQYF. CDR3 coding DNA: TGTGCCAGCAGCAGACTAGCGGGAGTCTTCGATACGCAGTATTTT.

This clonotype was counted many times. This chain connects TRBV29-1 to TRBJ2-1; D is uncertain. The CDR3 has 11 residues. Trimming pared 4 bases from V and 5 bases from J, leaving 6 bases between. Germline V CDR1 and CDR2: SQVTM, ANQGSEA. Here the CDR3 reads CSVVWHNEQFF. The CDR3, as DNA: TGCAGCGTTGTTTGGCACAATGAGCAGTTCTTC.

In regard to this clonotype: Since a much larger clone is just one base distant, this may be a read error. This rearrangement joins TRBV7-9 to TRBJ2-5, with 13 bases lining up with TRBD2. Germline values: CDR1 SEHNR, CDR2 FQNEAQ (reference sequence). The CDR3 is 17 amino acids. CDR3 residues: CASSYSGTSGTKETEYF. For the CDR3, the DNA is TGTGCCAGCAGCTATTCCGGGACTAGCGGGACGAAAGAGACCGAGTACTTC.

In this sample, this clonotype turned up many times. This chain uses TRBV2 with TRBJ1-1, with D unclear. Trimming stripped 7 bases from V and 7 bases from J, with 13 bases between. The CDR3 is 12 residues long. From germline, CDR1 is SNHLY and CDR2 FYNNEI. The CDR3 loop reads CASNLGEGEAFF. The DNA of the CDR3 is TGTGCCAGCAATCTAGGAGAGGGTGAAGCTTTCTTT.

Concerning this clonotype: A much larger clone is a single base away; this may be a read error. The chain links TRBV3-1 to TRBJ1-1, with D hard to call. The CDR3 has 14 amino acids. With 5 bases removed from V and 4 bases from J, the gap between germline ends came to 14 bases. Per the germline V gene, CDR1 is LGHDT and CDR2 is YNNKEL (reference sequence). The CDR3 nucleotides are TGTGCCAGCAGCGCCGTAGGAGGGAGCACTGAAGCTTTCTTT. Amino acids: CASSAVGGSTEAFF.

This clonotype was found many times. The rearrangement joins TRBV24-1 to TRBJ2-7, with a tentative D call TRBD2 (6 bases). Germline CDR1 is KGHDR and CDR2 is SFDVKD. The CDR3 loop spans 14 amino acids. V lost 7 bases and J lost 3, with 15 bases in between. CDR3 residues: CATSLRWRDYEQYF. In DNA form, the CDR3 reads TGTGCCACCAGCCTTCGTTGGAGGGACTACGAGCAGTACTTC.